The TCR beta chain under discussion was sequenced for a study of T cell responses to AZD1222 COVID-19 vaccine. Study-wide results and caveats: Baseline seropositivity characterized only a handful of AZD1222 recipients. Recipients of two AZD1222 doses showed rising Spike-specific TCR breadth and depth. Donors were mostly white British, more females; clonal diversity possibly underestimated. The peak T cell response came first, and repertoires were sampled only after it.

The data were produced by immunoSEQ multiplex PCR, yet TCRdb's version contains in-frame clones alone and is incomplete. The table includes 98,000 or so clones, around nine tenths detected once. This clone was counted only a few times. Its target is unknown. This receptor was identified in an adult in good health. The sequenced sample was peripheral blood, obtained on day 0 of MenACWY control vaccination.

CDR3 residues: CASSVEGFRADTQYF. The CDR3 DNA follows: TGTGCCAGCAGTGTGGAGGGATTTCGGGCAGATACGCAGTATTTT. The V call is TRBV25-1, the J call TRBJ2-3; maybe TRBD2 (6 bases). CDR1 and CDR2 from the germline V gene are MGHDK and SYGVNS. V shed 4 bases and J shed 4 bases, with 15 bases lying between them. The CDR3 has 15 amino acids.